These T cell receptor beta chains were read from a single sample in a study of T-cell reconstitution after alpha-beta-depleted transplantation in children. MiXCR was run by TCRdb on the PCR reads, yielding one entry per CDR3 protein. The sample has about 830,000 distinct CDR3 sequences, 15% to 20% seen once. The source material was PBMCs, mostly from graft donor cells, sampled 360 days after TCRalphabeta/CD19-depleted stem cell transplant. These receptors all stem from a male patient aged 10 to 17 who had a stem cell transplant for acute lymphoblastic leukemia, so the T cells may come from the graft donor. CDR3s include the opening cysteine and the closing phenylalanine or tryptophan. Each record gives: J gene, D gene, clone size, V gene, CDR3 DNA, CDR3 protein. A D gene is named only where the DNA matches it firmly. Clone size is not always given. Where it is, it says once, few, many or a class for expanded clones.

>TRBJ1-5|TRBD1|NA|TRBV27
TGTGCCAGCAGTTGGACAGGCCATGGAGGGCAGCCCCAGCATTTT
CASSWTGHGGQPQHF
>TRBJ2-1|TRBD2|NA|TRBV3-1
TGTGCCAGCAGCTACGGACTAGCGGGAGGAAAGGGCTCCTACGAGCAGTTCTTC
CASSYGLAGGKGSYEQFF
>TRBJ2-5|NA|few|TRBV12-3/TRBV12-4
TGTGCCAGCAGTTTCGACAGTTTCCAAGAGACCCAGTACTTC
CASSFDSFQETQYF
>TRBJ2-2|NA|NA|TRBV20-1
TGCAGTGTACCCCCTCGGATGAACACCGGGGAGCTGTTTTTT
CSVPPRMNTGELFF
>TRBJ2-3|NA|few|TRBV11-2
TGTGCCAGCAGCTACCGCCGGGGACCCGGTAGTGCTACGCAGTATTTT
CASSYRRGPGSATQYF
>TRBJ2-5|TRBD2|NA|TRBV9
TGTGCCAGCAGCGTATCCCTAGCGGGAGGGGAGGAGACCCAGTACTTC
CASSVSLAGGEETQYF
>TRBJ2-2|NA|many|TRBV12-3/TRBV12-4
TGCGCCAGCAGCTTGATAGGGGGCACCGGGGAGCTGTTTTTT
CASSLIGGTGELFF
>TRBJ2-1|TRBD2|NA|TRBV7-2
TGTGCCAGCAGCTTGCGACTAGCTTGGAATGAGCAGTTCTTC
CASSLRLAWNEQFF
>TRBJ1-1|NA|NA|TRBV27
TGTGCCAGCAGTTTGAGGAACCTGGACACTGAAGCTTTCTTT
CASSLRNLDTEAFF
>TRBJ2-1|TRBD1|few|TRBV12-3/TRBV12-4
TGTGCCAGCGTAGAGAACAGGGGAAGAAGGGATGAGCAGTTCTTC
CASVENRGRRDEQFF
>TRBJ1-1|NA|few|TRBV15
TGTGCCACCAGCAGAGATGTGGACAGCAACACTGAAGCTTTCTTT
CATSRDVDSNTEAFF
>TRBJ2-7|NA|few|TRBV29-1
TGCAGCGTTGTGGGGGCCTACGAGCAGTACTTC
CSVVGAYEQYF
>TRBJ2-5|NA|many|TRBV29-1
TGCAGCCTCCGCTACTGGCGGGGAGAGACCCAGTACTTC
CSLRYWRGETQYF
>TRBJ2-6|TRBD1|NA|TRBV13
TGTGCCAGCAGTTCCCGGACAGGGGGCAGTGGGGCCAACGTCCTGACTTTC
CASSSRTGGSGANVLTF
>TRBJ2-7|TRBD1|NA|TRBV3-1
TGTGCCAGCAGCCAAGGTTACAGGGGATACGAGCAGTACTTC
CASSQGYRGYEQYF
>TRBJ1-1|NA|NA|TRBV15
TGTGCCACCGTCAGGGACCTAGGAGAAGCTTTCTTT
CATVRDLGEAFF
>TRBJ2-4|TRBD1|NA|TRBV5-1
TGCGCCAGCAGCTTGGCCGCAGACAGGGTAAACATTCAGTACTTC
CASSLAADRVNIQYF
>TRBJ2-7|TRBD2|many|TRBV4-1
TGCGCCAGCAGCCAGGGGGGGATAAGTCGGTACGAGCAGTACTTC
CASSQGGISRYEQYF
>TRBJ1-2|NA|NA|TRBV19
TGTGCCAGTAGTATAAACCTTGAGGACTATGGCTACACCTTC
CASSINLEDYGYTF
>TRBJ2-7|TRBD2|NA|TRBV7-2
TGTGCCAGCAGCTTATACGGACTAGCGGGAGGGGCCTCCTACGAGCAGTACTTC
CASSLYGLAGGASYEQYF
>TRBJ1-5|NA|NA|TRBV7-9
TGTGCCAGCAGCTTAGCCGCATATAGCAATCAGCCCCAGCATTTT
CASSLAAYSNQPQHF
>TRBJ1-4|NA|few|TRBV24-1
TGTGCCACCAGTGATCGGACAGCAACTAATGAAAAACTGTTTTTT
CATSDRTATNEKLFF
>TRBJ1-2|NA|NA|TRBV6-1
TGTGCCAGCAGTGACTACAGGTTGAAAGGCTACACCTTC
CASSDYRLKGYTF
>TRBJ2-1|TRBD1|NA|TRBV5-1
TGCGCCAGCAGGGGTCCGGGACAGGGGGCTGTAAAGTTCTTC
CASRGPGQGAVKFF
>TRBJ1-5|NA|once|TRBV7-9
TGTGCCAGCAGCTTAGGACAAGGGTCCTGGGAGCCCCAGCATTTT
CASSLGQGSWEPQHF
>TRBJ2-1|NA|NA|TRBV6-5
TGTGCCAGCAGCCATAGAAGGGGTGAGCAGTTCTTC
CASSHRRGEQFF
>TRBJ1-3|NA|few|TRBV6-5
TGTGCCAGCAAAAGGGTATCGGGGACCTCTGGAAACACCATATATTTT
CASKRVSGTSGNTIYF
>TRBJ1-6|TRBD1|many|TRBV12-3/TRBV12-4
TGTGCCAGCAGTTTGGATTGGGACAGGGTAGATCTCCTCCACTTT
CASSLDWDRVDLLHF
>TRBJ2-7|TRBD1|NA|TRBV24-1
TGTGCCACCAGTGATTCCGGGACAGGGAAGGCCGAGCAGTACTTC
CATSDSGTGKAEQYF
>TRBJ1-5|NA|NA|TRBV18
TGTGCCAGCTCACTTCAGGGCGAACAGCCCCAGCATTTT
CASSLQGEQPQHF
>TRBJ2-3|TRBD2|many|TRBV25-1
TGTGCCAGCAGTGTTGGCAGGCGGGGACTAGCGTCGGCAGATACGCAGTATTTT
CASSVGRRGLASADTQYF
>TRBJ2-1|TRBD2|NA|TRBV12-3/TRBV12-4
TGTGCCAGCATCCAAAGAGCGGGAGGTCCTTCCTCCTACAATGAGCAGTTCTTC
CASIQRAGGPSSYNEQFF
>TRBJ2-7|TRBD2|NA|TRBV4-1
TGCGCCAGCAGCCAAGATCTGCTAGCGGGAGACTACGAGCAGTACTTC
CASSQDLLAGDYEQYF
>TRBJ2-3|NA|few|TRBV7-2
TGTGCCAGCAGCTTACAAGTAAGCACAGATACGCAGTATTTT
CASSLQVSTDTQYF
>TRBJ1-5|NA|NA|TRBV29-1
TGCAGCGTTGATTGGGGGGAAGGGGGTTTGAGCAATCAGCCCCAGCATTTT
CSVDWGEGGLSNQPQHF
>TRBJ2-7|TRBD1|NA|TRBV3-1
TGTGCCAGCAGTCGTGACAGGGCCCCCGCCTACGAGCAGTACTTC
CASSRDRAPAYEQYF
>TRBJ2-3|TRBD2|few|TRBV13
TGTGCCAGCAGCTTTAATCTAGCGGCCAGGAGCACAGATACGCAGTATTTT
CASSFNLAARSTDTQYF
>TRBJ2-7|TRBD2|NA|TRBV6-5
TGTGCCAGCAGTTACTCGAACAAAGCGGGAGTGAGAAACGAGCAGTACTTC
CASSYSNKAGVRNEQYF
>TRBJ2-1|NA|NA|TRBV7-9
TGTGCCAGCAGCTTAGGCCAGGGACACTTCACCTACAATGAGCAGTTCTTC
CASSLGQGHFTYNEQFF
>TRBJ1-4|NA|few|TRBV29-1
TGCAGCGTGGGGGGGGCAACTAATGAAAAACTGTTTTTT
CSVGGATNEKLFF
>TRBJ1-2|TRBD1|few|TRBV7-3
TGTGCCAGCAGCTTATATGCCCGGACAGGGGATGGCGACTATGGCTACACCTTC
CASSLYARTGDGDYGYTF
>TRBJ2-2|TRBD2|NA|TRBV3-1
TGTGCCAGCAGCCCTCGGTCTAGCGGGAGTCTCTTGATCACCGGGGAGCTGTTTTTT
CASSPRSSGSLLITGELFF
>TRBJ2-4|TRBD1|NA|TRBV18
TGTGCCAGCTCACCGGACAGGGTGGAAAACATTCAGTACTTC
CASSPDRVENIQYF
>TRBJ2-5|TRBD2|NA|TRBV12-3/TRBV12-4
TGTGCCAGCAGCCCTAGCGGGTGGCAAGAGACCCAGTACTTC
CASSPSGWQETQYF